This record looks at one T cell receptor beta chain sequence and its context. Antigen: not known. Trimming stripped 4 bases from V and 2 bases from J, with 11 bases between. CDR1 and CDR2 from the germline V gene are SGDLS and YYNGEE. CDR3 length: 14 amino acids. The sample belongs to a study of cytomegalovirus exposure and HLA in healthy donors. PCR employed 60 Vbeta and 13 Jbeta primers. Clones were read by immunoSEQ multiplex PCR, and TCRdb kept only the in-frame ones, dropping some. The data hold 120,000 or so clones, with roughly 80% observed a single time. Overall study results and limits: In a later analysis, V- and J-gene trimming of beta chains associated with a DCLRE1C missense variant, replicated independently.

The sample was PBMCs. The sequence was collected from a man in his late teens or twenties in good health and CMV-seropositive. The V gene is TRBV9, the J gene TRBJ2-3; a weak D match, TRBD1 (6 bases). CDR3 loop: CASSQTGNTDTQYF. CDR3 nucleotides: TGTGCCAGCAGCCAGACAGGAAACACAGATACGCAGTATTTT.